This TCR beta chain emerged from a study of PD-L1 blockade in urothelial cancer. Study at large: Blood drawn 3 weeks (second dose) and 6 weeks after treatment start was analyzed. Study-level results: TCR clonality was measured in pretreatment peripheral blood. Clonality below the median predicted better survival.

Synthetic spike-ins, TCR analog templates, were added into each PCR. Measured with immunoSEQ multiplex PCR; TCRdb has only the in-frame clones, and not every one. The sample includes about 52,000 clones, approximately 80% seen only once; the top ten take approximately 3.3%. Urothelial carcinoma, locally advanced or metastatic, affected the patients. A note on this clone: The target antigen is unknown.

Sample: PBMCs, taken around atezolizumab (anti-PD-L1) treatment. The TCR comes from a man between 65 and 85 years old with urothelial cancer.

In DNA, the CDR3 is TGTGCCAGCAGCTCGGGACAGATCACCGGGGAGCTGTTTTTT. Its protein product is CASSSGQITGELFF. This rearrangement joins TRBV7-2 to TRBJ2-2; 7 bases are shared with TRBD1. With V trimmed by 4 bases and J by 4 bases, 3 bases remained unmatched. The CDR3 has 14 residues. Germline V gene sequence: CDR1 SGHTA, CDR2 FQGNSA.